The following is a T cell receptor (beta chain) sequence with its context. Its target is unknown. Random hexamers were used to reverse transcribe about 0.45 to 1 ug of RNA. Amplification of TCR beta CDR3 spanned 54 Vbeta and 13 Jbeta via immunoSEQ multiplex PCR. MiXCR was run by TCRdb on the immunoSEQ multiplex PCR reads, yielding one entry per CDR3 protein. This sample has some 130,000 distinct CDR3 sequences, with just under 95% found just once. This entry comes from a study of CD8 T cells in Susac syndrome. Study results and limitations: Clonal expansion of CD8+ cells in Susac peaked in TEMRA cells (and in active patients). Regarding the TCR sequencing and HLA analysis, the study admitted that a relatively small number of individuals were involved.

There are 18 residues in the CDR3. Trimming took 5 bases from V and 0 from J; bases not matched to a gene: 11. Looked up from germline, CDR1 is SEHNR and CDR2 is FQNEAQ (reference sequence). This TCR was recovered from a human donor with Susac syndrome. The specimen sequenced was CD8+ T cells from PBMCs. The gene calls are TRBV7-9 and TRBJ2-3; TRBD1 matches at 10 bases. The CDR3 DNA reads as TGTGCCAGCAGCCCCGGGACAGGGGACCTTCTTAGCACAGATACGCAGTATTTT. It yields the protein CASSPGTGDLLSTDTQYF.